The rows below give T cell receptor beta chains drawn from one sample of a study of blood T cell repertoires in COVID-19. Sequencing was performed with immunoSEQ multiplex PCR; in TCRdb, only in-frame clones are kept and a portion is missing. The sample contains roughly 59,000 clones, less than 80% of which appear only once. Sequencing was performed on peripheral blood. The source of these receptors is a human donor in a cohort sampled during active COVID-19. Each CDR3 is given without its conserved first and last residue.

v_call,cdr3_aa
TRBV9,ASSVGTGNQPQH
TRBV5-1,ASSLVGRGAEEQY
TRBV13,ASSWRTTNEKLF
TRBV19,ASSMGAGGPPNEQF
TRBV7-9,ASSFEGGGNEQY
TRBV6-4,ASSATDHSTDTQY
TRBV11-2,ASSRGLAAPTGETQY
TRBV7-9,ASSLEVPGDEQF
TRBV12-5,ASARDGGYGYT
TRBV5-1,ASSPGQGAYVSYEQY
TRBV4-1,ASSQLSGPRETQY
TRBV20-1,SAKRWGIQY
TRBV28,ASSFDGRRSGEQF
TRBV29-1,SVNLAGELF
TRBV9,ASSEGSTGSNQPQH
TRBV21-1,ASSRQSMGQGGNTEAF
TRBV7-9,ASGGRPTLEAF
TRBV24-1,ATSEELQGRGGGKQY
TRBV5-4,ASSFGQDTQY
TRBV11-2,ASSRTTEYEQY
TRBV4-3,ASSQDGRAYNEQF
TRBV7-3,ASSFLAGVTTDTQY
TRBV27,ASRDSQGSGELF
TRBV18,ASSPPGSLNTEAF
TRBV6-2/TRBV6-3,ASSSRSYEQY
TRBV6-2/TRBV6-3,ASSYNSGGTEAF
TRBV28,ASTRKTASGRPYEQY
TRBV18,ASSPFVSDTQY
TRBV27,ASSPSTGSKDYT
TRBV28,ASSLLGTYTGELF
TRBV7-2,ASSLARGVGGLATDTQY
TRBV7-2,ASSLRLAGGPGTGELF
TRBV6-5,ASRSGQGGYQPQH
TRBV29-1,SATSGTKNIQY
TRBV28,ASSSSGSKVYEQY
TRBV12-3/TRBV12-4,ASSLRQGETQY
TRBV25-1,ASAVVF
TRBV28,ASLTQGFTEAF
TRBV19,ASSTDRGPGF
TRBV7-8,ASSSRGDSQETQY
TRBV6-5,ASSYGRIGYT
TRBV7-2,ASSYTSGYEQY
TRBV19,ASSIGQLSESGNTIY
TRBV5-8,ASSSLLTGSAYEQY
TRBV15,ATSTTGVSGELF
TRBV4-2,ASSQDHGRSGGELF
TRBV5-6,ASTTWGGLGNQPQH
TRBV30,AWSVQGARYGYT
TRBV7-2,ASSFGTVNTGELF
TRBV7-3,ASSLSGNTEAF
TRBV24-1,ATSGGRGNNQPQH
TRBV7-2,ASSTVSGRAGEQY
TRBV9,ASSEGTGGQPQH
TRBV6-5,ASSFSGDPNEQY
TRBV11-1,ASSWPGLAEDNEQF
TRBV4-1,ASSLGQGRGSGNTIY
TRBV19,ASSMGRNNQPQH